This T cell receptor beta chain was identified in a study of metastatic and nonmetastatic thyroid tumors. The study's findings and limits: Malignant thyroid tumors reportedly had TCR beta diversity that was significantly higher than in benign nodules, in blood and tumor.

There are 13 residues in the CDR3. The germline V gene has CDR1 DFQATT and CDR2 SNEGSKA (reference sequence). Trimming left V 0 bases short and J 0 bases short, with 6 bases between. Until they underwent thyroid surgery, no patient had received any treatment. TCRdb reanalyzed the PCR reads via MiXCR. This table has approximately 16,000 clones, roughly 13% appearing once. This clone was seen ten or more times. What it recognizes is unknown. The chain joins TRBV20-1 to TRBJ2-7, with D hard to call. The TCR sequence derives from a female donor with papillary thyroid cancer or a benign thyroid nodule (not recorded which). Some clones in this sample may be carry-over from other donors' samples. The sequencing input was blood. The CDR3 is CSAREPFSYEQYF. CDR3 coding DNA: TGCAGTGCTAGAGAGCCCTTCTCCTACGAGCAGTACTTC.